Each of the 19 T cell receptor beta chains below was sequenced from the same sample in a study of blood T cells in healthy people across ages. It was with a sample-barcoded 5' primer and a J-beta primer mix that a second PCR of about 6 to 12 cycles was run. TCRdb itself ran the 5' RACE reads through MiXCR, one entry per CDR3 protein. The table records about 900,000 distinct CDR3 sequences, 48% of them present only once. Sequenced material: blood. The receptors shown here come from a young man in good health.

This clonotype was found a few times. The chain links TRBV9 to TRBJ2-1; the D is unclear. Germline V gene sequence: CDR1 SGDLS, CDR2 YYNGEE. The V end was cut by 4 bases, the J end by 5 bases, with 10 bases between. The CDR3 has 13 residues. The CDR3 protein is CASSPFQDNEQFF. The DNA of the CDR3 is TGTGCCAGCAGCCCCTTCCAGGACAATGAGCAGTTCTTC. The whole variable domain, filled in from reference TRBV9 and TRBJ2-1, reads DSGVTQTPKHLITATGQRVTLRCSPRSGDLSVYWYQQSLDQGLQFLIQYYNGEERAKGNILERFSAQQFPDLHSELNLSSLELGDSALYFCASSPFQDNEQFFGPGTRLTVL.

This chain links TRBV7-9 with TRBJ2-5; the match to TRBD2 covers 10 bases. V lost 3 bases to trimming and J lost 2 bases; unmatched junction nucleotides: 6. CDR1 and CDR2 (germline): SEHNR, FQNEAQ (reference sequence). The CDR3 has 16 residues. DNA of the CDR3: TGTGCCAGCAGCTTTCTAGCGGGGGACGTACAAGAGACCCAGTACTTC. Amino acid sequence: CASSFLAGDVQETQYF.

The chain uses TRBV9 and TRBJ1-2; 10 bases align to TRBD1. Germline CDR1 SGDLS, CDR2 YYNGEE. The CDR3 runs to 15 residues. V shed 0 bases, J shed 5 bases, and the junction held 4 bases outside the gene matches. The CDR3 here is CASSVGQGAEYGYTF. The DNA for the CDR3 is TGTGCCAGCAGCGTAGGACAGGGGGCGGAATATGGCTACACCTTC.

This clonotype was observed many times. The chain joins TRBV30 to TRBJ1-6, with D perhaps TRBD1 (5 bases). The germline V and J ends were trimmed by 2 bases and 14 bases, with 13 bases remaining between them. Looked up from germline, CDR1 is GTSNPN and CDR2 is SVGIG (reference sequence). The CDR3 consists of 12 residues. The CDR3 region has the DNA TGTGCCTGGAGTCAAGGGGTTGCGACCCTCCACTTT. Amino acid sequence: CAWSQGVATLHF.

This clonotype was recorded many times. The V and J genes are TRBV20-1 and TRBJ1-2; 9 bases are a match to TRBD1. With 6 bases clipped from V and 7 bases from J, the junction kept 12 bases outside the gene matches. CDR1 and CDR2 from the germline V gene are DFQATT and SNEGSKA (reference sequence). The CDR3 contains 14 residues. CDR3 DNA: TGCAGTGCACAAACAGGGGGCAGCCTCGGTGGCTACACCTTC. It codes for CSAQTGGSLGGYTF.

This clonotype was seen many times. The chain couples TRBV11-1 to TRBJ2-7; 8 bases map to TRBD2. Germline assignment: CDR1 SGHAT and CDR2 FQDESV (reference sequence). Trimming cost V 5 bases and J 0 bases; bases outside gene matches: 6. The CDR3 is 15 amino acids. CDR3 residues: CASSPSGGFSYEQYF. CDR3 DNA sequence: TGTGCCAGCAGCCCAAGCGGGGGTTTCTCCTACGAGCAGTACTTC.

The chain employs TRBV20-1 and TRBJ2-2, with TRBD2 identical over 13 bases. The CDR3 sequence is 16 residues long. Germline values: CDR1 DFQATT, CDR2 SNEGSKA (reference sequence). The junction had 6 bases not matched to a gene; V was cut back by 5 bases and J by 3 bases. The CDR3 spells CSALLAGGPDTGELFF. The CDR3 DNA sequence: TGCAGTGCTCTACTAGCGGGGGGGCCCGACACCGGGGAGCTGTTTTTT.

The V and J genes are TRBV5-6 and TRBJ2-5, with 7 bases that match TRBD1. The tail of the sequence fits TRBJ2-7 better, so the J call may be wrong. The CDR3 runs 16 residues. Germline loops: CDR1 SGHDT, CDR2 YYEEEE. The CDR3 loop is CASSFSPTGKTYEQYF. The CDR3 region has the DNA TGTGCCAGCAGCTTTTCCCCGACAGGGAAGACCTACGAGCAGTACTTC.

This clonotype was counted between two and nine times. The chain joins TRBV28 to TRBJ2-3, with TRBD1 matching over 11 bases. V was clipped by 6 bases and J by 4 bases; unmatched bases: 6. Germline V CDR1 and CDR2: MDHEN, SYDVKM. This CDR3 contains 15 residues. CDR3 sequence (DNA): TGTGCCAGCAGCACCGGACAGGGGGCAGCAGATACGCAGTATTTT. Residues: CASSTGQGAADTQYF.

In its sample, this clonotype was seen a few times. The J gene is TRBJ2-4, the V gene TRBV6-6, with a weak D call TRBD1 (6 bases). The J call may be in error: the DNA end matches TRBJ2-7 better. Germline V gives CDR1 MNHNY, CDR2 SVGAGI (reference sequence). The CDR3 contains 13 residues. Written as DNA, the CDR3 is TGTGCCAGCAGTTATGGACAGCGCTACGAGCAGTACTTC. It codes for CASSYGQRYEQYF.

This chain connects TRBV20-1 to TRBJ2-3, with TRBD1 identical over 8 bases. The CDR3 is 15 amino acids. The trim removed 1 base at V and 5 bases at J, leaving 8 bases unmatched. The V gene's germline CDR1 is DFQATT and CDR2 SNEGSKA (reference sequence). As DNA, the CDR3 is TGCAGTGCTAGAGGGGTCAGGGGGCAGAGAGATACGCAGTATTTT. Its protein product is CSARGVRGQRDTQYF.

This clonotype was seen a handful of times. The chain employs TRBV20-1 and TRBJ2-5; 8 nucleotides align to TRBD2. The germline V gene encodes CDR1 DFQATT and CDR2 SNEGSKA (reference sequence). The CDR3 totals 14 residues. The ends lost 1 base at V and 1 base at J; junction bases unmatched: 2. CDR3 nucleotide sequence: TGCAGTGCTAGAGCCACTAGCGGCCAAGAGACCCAGTACTTC. Translated: CSARATSGQETQYF.

The V gene is TRBV7-2, the J gene TRBJ1-6, with D hard to call. The germline gives CDR1 SGHTA, CDR2 FQGNSA. Trimming took off 3 bases at V and 0 bases at J, with 12 bases between the two ends. This CDR3 spans 17 amino acids. CDR3 in amino acids: CASSFGVSSSYNSPLHF. As DNA, the CDR3 is TGTGCCAGCAGCTTTGGAGTGTCCAGCTCCTATAATTCACCCCTCCACTTT.

This clonotype was seen repeatedly, ten times or more. The chain employs TRBV2 and TRBJ2-2; 8 bases align to TRBD2. V gave up 5 bases and J gave up 3 bases; unmatched junction bases: 5. Germline assignment: CDR1 SNHLY and CDR2 FYNNEI. The CDR3 loop spans 15 amino acids. The CDR3 sequence is CASSSSGGYTGELFF. The CDR3 DNA follows: TGTGCCAGCAGTTCGAGCGGGGGATACACCGGGGAGCTGTTTTTT.

In its sample, this clonotype was seen a few times. The chain joins TRBV6-1 to TRBJ2-1, with 8 bases aligning to TRBD2. Per the germline V gene, CDR1 is MNHNS and CDR2 is SASEGT. V shed 5 bases and J 7 bases; nucleotides not matched to a gene: 10. CDR3 length equals 15 residues. Written as DNA, the CDR3 is TGTGCCAGCAGTAGCCGGGGGGGCCGGTGGAATGAGCAGTTCTTC. Its translation is CASSSRGGRWNEQFF.

This clonotype came up a few times. V is TRBV3-1 and J is TRBJ1-2; D possibly corresponds to TRBD1 (5 bases). This CDR3 is 16 amino acids long. The ends were cut back, 3 bases at V and 0 bases at J, with 14 bases in the middle. Germline CDR1 is LGHDT and CDR2 is YNNKEL (reference sequence). In DNA form, the CDR3 reads TGTGCCAGCAGCCAGGTTTCCGGACACTCTAACTATGGCTACACCTTC. It specifies CASSQVSGHSNYGYTF.

The chain uses TRBV20-1 and TRBJ1-4; 7 nucleotides agree with TRBD1. There are 13 residues in the CDR3. CDR1 is DFQATT, CDR2 SNEGSKA, per germline (reference sequence). Trimming cost V 3 bases and J 8 bases; bases outside gene matches: 6. The CDR3 DNA reads as TGCAGTGCTAGGAGGCAGGGGGGCGAAAAACTGTTTTTT. Translating gives CSARRQGGEKLFF.

In its sample, this clonotype was seen many times. The junction and the germline gene differ at one end; a read error may be behind it. The chain uses TRBV4-1 and TRBJ2-3; D ambiguous. From germline, CDR1 is MGHRA and CDR2 YSYEKL. The CDR3 totals 12 residues. DNA for the CDR3: TGTGCCAGCAGTCAGAACACAGATACGCAGTATTTT. This codes for CASSQNTDTQYF.

The CDR3, as DNA: TGCAGTGCCACTGAAAAGGGACTAGCGGGGGCCTCCTACGAGCAGTACTTC. Encoded protein: CSATEKGLAGASYEQYF. The chain has TRBV20-1 and TRBJ2-7; 14 positions agree with TRBD2. The CDR3 has 17 residues. V shed 6 bases and J 0 bases; nucleotides not matched to a gene: 10. CDR1 and CDR2 (germline): DFQATT, SNEGSKA (reference sequence).